This TCR beta chain originates from a study of shared clonotypes between healthy human individuals. Whole-study findings and limits: When compared with the clonotypes that were shared by all four sorted-subset donors, the non-shared clonotypes turned out to have lower generation probabilities.

The table came from immunoSEQ multiplex PCR; TCRdb's copy has only in-frame clones and leaves some out. The sample holds some 650,000 clones, more than 95% seen once. With 5 bases removed from V and 7 bases from J, the gap between germline ends came to 10 bases. Looked up from germline, CDR1 is MDHEN and CDR2 is SYDVKM. The CDR3 covers 12 residues. As to this clone: Its antigen is not identified.

The sample consisted of naive CD4+ T cells sorted from blood. Subset of the sample: CD45RA+ positively selected. This TCR was recovered from a young woman in good health. The genes are TRBV28 and TRBJ2-3; D is unclear. The CDR3 region is CASSPVENTQYF. In DNA, the CDR3 is TGTGCCAGCAGTCCGGTAGAAAATACGCAGTATTTT.